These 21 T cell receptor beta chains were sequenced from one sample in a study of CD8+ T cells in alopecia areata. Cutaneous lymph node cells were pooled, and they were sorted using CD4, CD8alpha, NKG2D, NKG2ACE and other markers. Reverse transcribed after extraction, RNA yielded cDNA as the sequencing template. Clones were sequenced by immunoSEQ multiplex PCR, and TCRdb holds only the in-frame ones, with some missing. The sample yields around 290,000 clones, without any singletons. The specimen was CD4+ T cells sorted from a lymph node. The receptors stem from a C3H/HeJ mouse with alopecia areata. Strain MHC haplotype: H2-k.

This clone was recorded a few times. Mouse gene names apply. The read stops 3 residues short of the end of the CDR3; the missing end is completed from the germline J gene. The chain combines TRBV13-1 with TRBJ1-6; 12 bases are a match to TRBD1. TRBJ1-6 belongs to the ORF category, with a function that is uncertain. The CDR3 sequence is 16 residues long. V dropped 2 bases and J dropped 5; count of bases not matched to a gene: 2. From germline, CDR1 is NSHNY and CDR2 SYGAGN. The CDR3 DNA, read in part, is TGTGCCAGCAGTGAAGGGACAGGGGGCCATAATTCGCCC. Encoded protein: CASSEGTGGHNSP. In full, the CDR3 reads CASSEGTGGHNSPLYF.

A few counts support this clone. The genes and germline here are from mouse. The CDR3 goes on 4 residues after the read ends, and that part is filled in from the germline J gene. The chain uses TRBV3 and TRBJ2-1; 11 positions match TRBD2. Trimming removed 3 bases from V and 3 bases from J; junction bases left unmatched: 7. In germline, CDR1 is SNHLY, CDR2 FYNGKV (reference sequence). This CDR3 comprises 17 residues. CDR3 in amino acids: CASSFHGLGGFYAEQFF. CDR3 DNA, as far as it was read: TGTGCCAGCAGCTTCCATGGACTGGGGGGTTTCTATGCT.

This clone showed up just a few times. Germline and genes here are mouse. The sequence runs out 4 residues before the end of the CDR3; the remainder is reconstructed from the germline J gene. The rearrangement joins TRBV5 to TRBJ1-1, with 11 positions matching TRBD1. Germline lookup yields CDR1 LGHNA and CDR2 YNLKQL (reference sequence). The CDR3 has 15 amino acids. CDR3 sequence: CASSQGGQGGTEVFF. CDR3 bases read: TGTGCCAGCAGCCAAGGGGGACAGGGGGGGACA.

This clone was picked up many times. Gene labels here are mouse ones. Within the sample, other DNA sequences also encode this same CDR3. The CDR3 loop is CASSRGGAGTGQLYF. CDR3 DNA (partial): TGTGCTAGCAGTAGAGGGGGGGCCGGCACCGGG. The rearrangement links TRBV17 to TRBJ2-2; tentative D call: TRBD2 (7 bases). The CDR3 is cut off 4 residues early in the read; its end comes from the germline J gene. Trimming shortened V by 1 base and J by 4 bases, and 10 bases separated the two germline ends. The CDR3 covers 15 residues. CDR1 and CDR2 (germline): MNHDT, YYDKIL.

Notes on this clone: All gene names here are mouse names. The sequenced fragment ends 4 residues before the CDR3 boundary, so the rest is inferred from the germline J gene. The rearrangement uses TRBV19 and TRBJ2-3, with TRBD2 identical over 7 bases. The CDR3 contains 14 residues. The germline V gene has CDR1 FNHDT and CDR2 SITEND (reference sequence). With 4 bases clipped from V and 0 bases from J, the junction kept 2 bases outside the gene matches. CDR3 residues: CASSYWGSAETLYF. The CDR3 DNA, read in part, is TGTGCCAGCAGTTACTGGGGCAGTGCAGAA.

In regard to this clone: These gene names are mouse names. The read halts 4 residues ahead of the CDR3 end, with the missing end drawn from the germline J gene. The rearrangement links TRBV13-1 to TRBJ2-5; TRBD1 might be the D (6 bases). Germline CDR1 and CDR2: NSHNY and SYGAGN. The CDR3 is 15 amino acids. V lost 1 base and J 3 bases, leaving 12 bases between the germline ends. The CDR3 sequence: CASSDPRDIQDTQYF. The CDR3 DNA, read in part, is TGTGCCAGCAGTGATCCCCGGGACATTCAAGAC.

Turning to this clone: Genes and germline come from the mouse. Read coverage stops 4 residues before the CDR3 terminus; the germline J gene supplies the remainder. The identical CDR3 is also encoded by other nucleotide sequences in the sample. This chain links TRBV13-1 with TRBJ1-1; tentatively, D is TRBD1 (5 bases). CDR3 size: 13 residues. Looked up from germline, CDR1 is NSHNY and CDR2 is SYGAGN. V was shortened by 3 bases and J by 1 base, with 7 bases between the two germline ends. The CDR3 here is CASSVDRNTEVFF. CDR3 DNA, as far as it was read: TGTGCCAGCAGTGTCGACAGAAACACA.

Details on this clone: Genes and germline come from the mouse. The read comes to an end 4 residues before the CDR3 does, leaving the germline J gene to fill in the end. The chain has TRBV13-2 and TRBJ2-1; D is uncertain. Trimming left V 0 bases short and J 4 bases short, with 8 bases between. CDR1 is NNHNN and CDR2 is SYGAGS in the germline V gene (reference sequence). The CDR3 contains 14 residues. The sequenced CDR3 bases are TGTGCCAGCGGTGATGCACACAAGTATGCT. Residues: CASGDAHKYA. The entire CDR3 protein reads CASGDAHKYAEQFF.

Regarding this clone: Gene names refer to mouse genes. The covered CDR3 bases are TGTGCCAGCAGTGAAACTGGGCGAGAA. Encoded protein: CASSETGRE. The full CDR3 is CASSETGRETLYF. The J gene is TRBJ2-3, the V gene TRBV13-1; a possible D gene is TRBD2 (6 bases). The CDR3 extends 4 residues past the end of the read, so its final part is completed from the germline J gene. Germline loops: CDR1 NSHNY, CDR2 SYGAGN. CDR3 length: 13 amino acids.

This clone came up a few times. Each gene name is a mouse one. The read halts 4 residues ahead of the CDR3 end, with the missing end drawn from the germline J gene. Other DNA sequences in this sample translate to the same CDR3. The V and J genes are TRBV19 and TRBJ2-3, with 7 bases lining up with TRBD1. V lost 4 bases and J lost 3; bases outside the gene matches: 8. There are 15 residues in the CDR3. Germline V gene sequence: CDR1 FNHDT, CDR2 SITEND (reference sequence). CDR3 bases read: TGTGCCAGCAGTCCACGACAGGGTGGGGCAGAA. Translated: CASSPRQGGAE. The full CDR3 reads CASSPRQGGAETLYF.

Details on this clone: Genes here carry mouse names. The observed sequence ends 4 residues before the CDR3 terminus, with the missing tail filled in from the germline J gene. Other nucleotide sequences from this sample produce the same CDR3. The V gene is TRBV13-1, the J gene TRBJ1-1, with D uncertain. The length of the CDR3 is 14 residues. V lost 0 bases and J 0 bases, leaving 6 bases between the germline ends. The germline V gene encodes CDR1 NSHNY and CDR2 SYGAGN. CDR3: CASSDATSNTEVFF. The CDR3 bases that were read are TGTGCCAGCAGTGATGCAACATCAAACACA.

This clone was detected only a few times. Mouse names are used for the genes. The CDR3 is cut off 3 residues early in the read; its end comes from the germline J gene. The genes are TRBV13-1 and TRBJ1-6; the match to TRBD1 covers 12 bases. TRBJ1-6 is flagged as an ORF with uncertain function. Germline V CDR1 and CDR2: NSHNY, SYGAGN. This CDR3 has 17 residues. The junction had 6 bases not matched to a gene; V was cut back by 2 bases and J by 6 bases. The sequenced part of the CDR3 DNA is TGTGCCAGCAGTGACTCAGGGACAGGGGGCGTTAATTCGCCC. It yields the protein CASSDSGTGGVNSP. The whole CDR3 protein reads CASSDSGTGGVNSPLYF.

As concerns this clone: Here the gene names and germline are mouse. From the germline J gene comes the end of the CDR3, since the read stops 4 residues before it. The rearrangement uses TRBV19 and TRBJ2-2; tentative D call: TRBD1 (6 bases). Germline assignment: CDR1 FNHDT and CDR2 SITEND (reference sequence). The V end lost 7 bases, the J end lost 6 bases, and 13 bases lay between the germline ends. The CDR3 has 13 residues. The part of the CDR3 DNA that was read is TGTGCCAGCCACCCAGGGGACCCCGGG. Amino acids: CASHPGDPG. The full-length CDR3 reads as CASHPGDPGQLYF.

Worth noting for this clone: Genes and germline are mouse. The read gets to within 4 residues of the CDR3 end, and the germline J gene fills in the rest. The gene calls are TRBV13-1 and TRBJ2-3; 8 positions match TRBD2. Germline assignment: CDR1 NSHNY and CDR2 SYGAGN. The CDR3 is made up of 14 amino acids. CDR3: CASSDVLGVETLYF. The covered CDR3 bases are TGTGCCAGCAGTGATGTACTGGGGGTAGAA.

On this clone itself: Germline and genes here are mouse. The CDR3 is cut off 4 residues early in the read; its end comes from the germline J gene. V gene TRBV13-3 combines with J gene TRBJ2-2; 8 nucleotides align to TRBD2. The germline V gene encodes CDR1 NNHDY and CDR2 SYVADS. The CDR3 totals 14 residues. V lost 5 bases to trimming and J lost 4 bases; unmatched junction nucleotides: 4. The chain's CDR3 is CASSPWGATGQLYF. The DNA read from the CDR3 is TGTGCCAGCAGCCCCTGGGGGGCCACCGGG. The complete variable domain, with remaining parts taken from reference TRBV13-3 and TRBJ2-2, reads EAAVTQSPRSKVAVTGGKVTLSCHQTNNHDYMYWYRQDTGHGLRLIHYSYVADSTEKGDIPDGYKASRPSQENFSLILELASLSQTAVYFCASSPWGATGQLYFGEGSKLTVL.

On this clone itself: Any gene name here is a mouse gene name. The sequenced part of the CDR3 DNA is TGTGCCAGCAGTGATGACAGGGGGAACACCGGG. Its translation is CASSDDRGNTG. The entire CDR3 protein is CASSDDRGNTGQLYF. This chain uses TRBV13-3 with TRBJ2-2, with 8 bases aligning to TRBD1. The read ends 4 residues before the CDR3 terminus; that terminus is restored from the germline J gene. Germline V lookup: CDR1 NNHDY, CDR2 SYVADS. This CDR3 comprises 15 residues. J was trimmed by 2 bases and V by 0 bases; bases with no gene match: 0.

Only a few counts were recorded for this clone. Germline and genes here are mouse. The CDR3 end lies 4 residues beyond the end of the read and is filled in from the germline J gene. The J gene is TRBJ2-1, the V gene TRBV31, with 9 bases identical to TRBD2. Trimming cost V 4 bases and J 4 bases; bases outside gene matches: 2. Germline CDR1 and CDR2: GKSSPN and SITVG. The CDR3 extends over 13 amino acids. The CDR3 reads CAWKGLGYAEQFF. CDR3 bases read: TGTGCCTGGAAAGGACTGGGGTATGCT.

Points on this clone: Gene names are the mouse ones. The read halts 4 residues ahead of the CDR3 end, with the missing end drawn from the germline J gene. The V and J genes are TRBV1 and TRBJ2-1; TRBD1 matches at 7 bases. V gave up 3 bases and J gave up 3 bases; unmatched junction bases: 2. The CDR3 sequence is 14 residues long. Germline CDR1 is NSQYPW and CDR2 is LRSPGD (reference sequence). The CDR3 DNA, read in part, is TGCACCTGCAGTGCGGGACAGCCCTATGCT. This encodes CTCSAGQPYA. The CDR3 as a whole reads CTCSAGQPYAEQFF.

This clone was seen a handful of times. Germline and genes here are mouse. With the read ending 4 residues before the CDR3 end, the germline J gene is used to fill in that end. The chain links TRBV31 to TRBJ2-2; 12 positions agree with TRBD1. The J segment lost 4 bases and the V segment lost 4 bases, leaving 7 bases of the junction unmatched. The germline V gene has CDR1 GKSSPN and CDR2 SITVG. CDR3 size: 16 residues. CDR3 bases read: TGTGCCTGGACCGGGACAGGGGGCGCGGGCACCGGG. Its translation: CAWTGTGGAGTG. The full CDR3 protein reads CAWTGTGGAGTGQLYF.

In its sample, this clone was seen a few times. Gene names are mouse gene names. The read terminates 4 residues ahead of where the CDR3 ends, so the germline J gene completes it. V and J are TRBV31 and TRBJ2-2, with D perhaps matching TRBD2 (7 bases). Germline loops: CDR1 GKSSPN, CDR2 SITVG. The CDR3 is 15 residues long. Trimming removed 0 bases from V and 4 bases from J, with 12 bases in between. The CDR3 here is CAWSLGGRSTGQLYF. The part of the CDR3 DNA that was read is TGTGCCTGGAGTCTAGGGGGGCGCAGCACCGGG.

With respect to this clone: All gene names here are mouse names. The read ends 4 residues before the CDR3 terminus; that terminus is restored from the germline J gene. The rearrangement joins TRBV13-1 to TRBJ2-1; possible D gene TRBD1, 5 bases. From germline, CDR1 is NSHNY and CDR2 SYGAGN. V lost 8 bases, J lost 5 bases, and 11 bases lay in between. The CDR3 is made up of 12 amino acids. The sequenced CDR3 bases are TGTGCCAGTCAGGGTCGAAATGCT. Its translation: CASQGRNA. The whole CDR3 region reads CASQGRNAEQFF.